The 24 T cell receptor beta chains listed next were all sequenced from one sample in a study of immune cell composition in non-small cell lung cancer. TCRdb keeps only in-frame clones here, not all; method: immunoSEQ multiplex PCR. Of more than 1,200 clones detected, 75% to 80% appear once; the ten largest clones hold 13%. Sequenced material: lung tumor tissue. These receptors came from a human donor with non-small cell lung cancer.

This clone was seen just once. The gene calls are TRBV6-6 and TRBJ1-1, with 10 bases that match TRBD1. Germline V gene sequence: CDR1 MNHNY, CDR2 SVGAGI (reference sequence). The CDR3 contains 16 residues. The V and J ends lost 6 bases and 2 bases, in that order; junction bases with no gene match: 9. CDR3 sequence: CASRKFGTGANTEAFF. CDR3 nucleotide sequence: TGTGCCAGCAGGAAGTTCGGGACAGGGGCCAACACTGAAGCTTTCTTT.

The chain carries TRBV7-9 and TRBJ1-2; the match to TRBD1 covers 7 bases. The V and J ends lost 0 bases and 2 bases, in that order; junction bases with no gene match: 0. The CDR3 extends over 14 amino acids. Looked up from germline, CDR1 is SEHNR and CDR2 is FQNEAQ (reference sequence). CDR3 region: CASSLAGQNYGYTF. The CDR3 DNA is TGTGCCAGCAGCTTAGCGGGACAGAACTATGGCTACACCTTC.

The chain recombines TRBV7-8 with TRBJ2-2; TRBD1 matches at 9 bases. V shed 7 bases, J shed 4 bases, and the junction held 10 bases outside the gene matches. Germline assignment: CDR1 SGHVS and CDR2 FQNEAQ. The CDR3 totals 16 residues. CDR3 bases: TGTGCCAGCACCCTTACTGGGACAGGGAGCACCGGGGAGCTGTTTTTT. Protein: CASTLTGTGSTGELFF.

The chain combines TRBV15 with TRBJ1-1; D is unresolved. CDR3 length: 12 amino acids. Deletions cut 4 bases from V and 4 bases from J, with 7 bases between. Germline-derived CDR1 and CDR2 are LNHNV and YYDKDF (reference sequence). Written as DNA, the CDR3 is TGTGCCACCAGCACCGGTGTCACTGAAGCTTTCTTT. Amino acids: CATSTGVTEAFF.

The chain has TRBV25-1 and TRBJ1-1; maybe TRBD1 (5 bases). Germline V lookup: CDR1 MGHDK, CDR2 SYGVNS. V was shortened by 2 bases and J by 1 base, with 11 bases between the two germline ends. The CDR3 loop spans 15 amino acids. CDR3 loop: CASSEVNGGNTEAFF. DNA for the CDR3: TGTGCCAGCAGTGAAGTTAACGGGGGGAACACTGAAGCTTTCTTT.

This clone was found once. This chain connects TRBV7-2 to TRBJ1-2; D might be TRBD1 (5 bases). V lost 0 bases and J 5 bases, leaving 10 bases between the germline ends. The CDR3 is 14 residues long. The germline V gene has CDR1 SGHTA and CDR2 FQGNSA. CDR3 loop: CASSLAQGRYGYTF. CDR3 sequence (DNA): TGTGCCAGCAGCTTAGCCCAGGGCCGGTATGGCTACACCTTC.

V is TRBV30 and J is TRBJ1-3, with 9 bases matching TRBD1. V was clipped by 7 bases and J by 1 base; unmatched bases: 2. The CDR3 runs to 13 residues. Germline-derived CDR1 and CDR2 are GTSNPN and SVGIG (reference sequence). Here the CDR3 DNA reads TGTGCCTTCGACAGGGGGTCTGGAAACACCATATATTTT. It translates to CAFDRGSGNTIYF. The whole variable domain, remainder taken from reference TRBV30 and TRBJ1-3, is SQTIHQWPATLVQPVGSPLSLECTVEGTSNPNLYWYRQAAGRGLQLLFYSVGIGQISSEVPQNLSASRPQDRQFILSSKKLLLSDSGFYLCAFDRGSGNTIYFGEGSWLTVV.

The CDR3 DNA reads as TGTGCCAGCAGAGGCATCGACAGGGGCGAATTAGACTACGAGCAGTACTTC. It translates to CASRGIDRGELDYEQYF. V and J are TRBV2 and TRBJ2-7; 8 bases fit TRBD1. The CDR3 length is 17 residues. V gave up 6 bases and J gave up 3 bases; unmatched junction bases: 16. The germline V gene encodes CDR1 SNHLY and CDR2 FYNNEI.

The chain is built from TRBV5-6 and TRBJ1-6; 7 bases fit TRBD1. The germline gives CDR1 SGHDT, CDR2 YYEEEE. This CDR3 spans 17 amino acids. Trimming cost V 0 bases and J 9 bases; bases outside gene matches: 12. CDR3 region: CASSLGPGQGVFSPLHF. Here the CDR3 DNA reads TGTGCCAGCAGCTTGGGCCCCGGGCAGGGGGTGTTTTCACCCCTCCACTTT.

On this clone itself: At one boundary the junction diverges from the germline segment, which might be a read error. This rearrangement joins TRBV2 to TRBJ1-5; 12 bases map to TRBD1. The CDR3 is 15 residues long. CDR1 and CDR2 (germline): SNHLY, FYNNEI. CDR3 nucleotide sequence: TGTGCCAGCAGTGACGGGACAGGGGGCAAACAGCCCCAGCATTTT. As protein: CASSDGTGGKQPQHF.

The rearrangement links TRBV7-3 to TRBJ2-3; 7 nucleotides agree with TRBD2. The CDR3 covers 15 residues. J was trimmed by 0 bases and V by 8 bases; bases with no gene match: 8. Germline loops: CDR1 SGHTA, CDR2 FQGTGA. CDR3 bases: TGTGCCAGCGGGATTAGCGGGTTTAGCACAGATACGCAGTATTTT. This codes for CASGISGFSTDTQYF. The whole variable domain, filled in from reference TRBV7-3 and TRBJ2-3, reads GAGVSQTPSNKVTEKGKYVELRCDPISGHTALYWYRQSLGQGPEFLIYFQGTGAADDSGLPNDRFFAVRPEGSVSTLKIQRTERGDSAVYLCASGISGFSTDTQYFGPGTRLTVL.

This chain joins TRBV14 and TRBJ2-1; D is perhaps TRBD2 (5 bases). The CDR3 has 16 amino acids. CDR1 is SGHDN, CDR2 FVKESK, per germline. V was shortened by 6 bases and J by 0 bases, with 15 bases between the two germline ends. The CDR3 loop reads CASSLRGYSSYNEQFF. The CDR3 bases are TGTGCCAGCAGTCTTCGCGGGTATAGCTCCTACAATGAGCAGTTCTTC. Full variable domain (remainder filled in from reference TRBV14 and TRBJ2-1): EAGVTQFPSHSVIEKGQTVTLRCDPISGHDNLYWYRRVMGKEIKFLLHFVKESKQDESGMPNNRFLAERTGGTYSTLKVQPAELEDSGVYFCASSLRGYSSYNEQFFGPGTRLTVL.

This clone turned up a few times. The V gene is TRBV15, the J gene TRBJ1-1; a weak D match, TRBD1 (6 bases). The germline V and J ends were trimmed by 5 bases and 0 bases, with 16 bases remaining between them. The CDR3 extends over 16 amino acids. The germline V gene encodes CDR1 LNHNV and CDR2 YYDKDF (reference sequence). The CDR3 DNA reads as TGTGCCACCAGCCCAGCGGGGGGCAAAGTGAACACTGAAGCTTTCTTT. Amino acid sequence: CATSPAGGKVNTEAFF.

The rearrangement uses TRBV7-9 and TRBJ2-7; no reliable D call. Germline CDR1 is SEHNR and CDR2 is FQNEAQ (reference sequence). Trimming took off 5 bases at V and 0 bases at J, with 8 bases between the two ends. The CDR3 has 13 residues. The CDR3 DNA reads TGTGCCAGCAGCCGAGACAACTCCTACGAGCAGTACTTC. Translated: CASSRDNSYEQYF. The variable domain in full, with the rest retrieved from reference TRBV7-9 and TRBJ2-7, is DTGVSQNPRHKITKRGQNVTFRCDPISEHNRLYWYRQTLGQGPEFLTYFQNEAQLEKSRLLSDRFSAERPKGSFSTLEIQRTEQGDSAMYLCASSRDNSYEQYFGPGTRLTVT.

This clone was seen a handful of times. This sequence joins TRBV5-1 and TRBJ2-1; perhaps TRBD1 as D (6 bases). Germline values: CDR1 SGHRS, CDR2 YFSETQ. V lost 0 bases to trimming and J lost 7 bases, with 14 bases between them. This CDR3 has 15 residues. CDR3 in DNA: TGCGCCAGCAGCTTGGGCCTACAGGGCCCGAATGAGCAGTTCTTC. It is translated as CASSLGLQGPNEQFF.

The V and J genes are TRBV7-2 and TRBJ1-1; the D is unclear. The germline gives CDR1 SGHTA, CDR2 FQGNSA. Trimming pared 7 bases from V and 1 base from J, leaving 7 bases between. CDR3 length equals 12 residues. In DNA, the CDR3 is TGTGCCAGCAACACGGGGAACACTGAAGCTTTCTTT. It translates to CASNTGNTEAFF.

The rearrangement links TRBV5-1 to TRBJ2-3, with TRBD2 matching 7 bases. The CDR3 is made up of 15 amino acids. Germline CDR1 and CDR2: SGHRS and YFSETQ. Unmatched junction bases numbered 8, after V lost 5 bases and J lost 2 bases. CDR3 in amino acids: CASSSSGTYTDTQYF. CDR3 nucleotides: TGCGCCAGCAGTTCAAGCGGGACCTACACAGATACGCAGTATTTT.

The V call is TRBV27, the J call TRBJ1-6; D perhaps matches TRBD1 (5 bases). The germline V and J ends were trimmed by 0 bases and 7 bases, with 25 bases remaining between them. Germline V gene sequence: CDR1 MNHEY, CDR2 SMNVEV (reference sequence). The CDR3 loop spans 20 amino acids. The CDR3: CASSLSRGQGGGGRNSPLHF. DNA for the CDR3: TGTGCCAGCAGTTTATCCCGAGGGCAGGGTGGAGGAGGGAGAAATTCACCCCTCCACTTT.

The V and J genes are TRBV19 and TRBJ2-7, with a possible D match to TRBD2 (5 bases). In germline, CDR1 is LNHDA, CDR2 SQIVND (reference sequence). CDR3 length: 13 amino acids. Trimming took 7 bases from V and 2 from J, leaving 12 bases between them. The CDR3 DNA follows: TGTGCCAGTAAGGATAGCGCGACCTACGAGCAGTACTTC. It codes for CASKDSATYEQYF.

The chain combines TRBV7-3 with TRBJ2-3; TRBD1 might be the D (6 bases). The ends were cut back, 4 bases at V and 6 bases at J, with 11 bases in the middle. Germline V gene sequence: CDR1 SGHTA, CDR2 FQGTGA. The CDR3 spans 13 residues. The CDR3 region is CASSYLRGDTQYF. For the CDR3, the DNA is TGTGCCAGCAGCTACCTAAGGGGGGATACGCAGTATTTT.

This clone was counted only a few times. This sequence joins TRBV6-1 and TRBJ2-1, with 8 bases aligning to TRBD1. V was pared by 8 bases and J by 5 bases, with 8 bases of the junction left unmatched. Germline V gene lookup returns CDR1 MNHNS and CDR2 SASEGT. CDR3 length equals 14 residues. CDR3 protein: CASVPGQEDNEQFF. The DNA of the CDR3 is TGTGCCAGCGTCCCGGGACAGGAGGACAATGAGCAGTTCTTC.

V gene TRBV27 combines with J gene TRBJ1-6; 7 bases match TRBD1. V dropped 6 bases and J dropped 10; count of bases not matched to a gene: 9. Germline loops: CDR1 MNHEY, CDR2 SMNVEV (reference sequence). The CDR3 sequence is 14 residues long. The CDR3 loop reads CASRSSTGQSPLHF. The CDR3, as DNA: TGTGCCAGCAGATCATCGACAGGGCAATCACCCCTCCACTTT.

This clone came up a few times. V gene TRBV7-9 combines with J gene TRBJ1-6, with 7 bases lining up with TRBD1. The CDR3 totals 15 residues. Germline values: CDR1 SEHNR, CDR2 FQNEAQ (reference sequence). Trimming cost V 8 bases and J 10 bases; bases outside gene matches: 14. The CDR3 DNA reads as TGTGCCAGCTCATTGGGGACAGAAGCGCAATCACCCCTCCACTTT. Translated, it gives CASSLGTEAQSPLHF.

This sequence joins TRBV6-1 and TRBJ1-2; the D is unclear. This CDR3 has 12 residues. V lost 2 bases to trimming and J lost 4 bases, with 5 bases between them. Germline values: CDR1 MNHNS, CDR2 SASEGT. The DNA of the CDR3 is TGTGCCAGCAGTGAAACAGCCTATGGCTACACCTTC. This codes for CASSETAYGYTF.